These T cell receptor beta chains were read from a single sample in a study of T cell repertoires in cytomegalovirus infection. Their antigens are not known. In TCRdb, the reads were re-called with MiXCR into one record per CDR3 protein. The sample records about 830,000 distinct CDR3 sequences, 30% to 35% being singletons. This sample comprised cultured CD8+ T cells from PBMCs, obtained from culture after CMV antigen stimulation. The receptor set was obtained from a human donor in good health (CMV status not recorded). Some clones in this sample may be carry-over from other donors' samples. CDR3s include the opening cysteine and the closing phenylalanine or tryptophan. Each record gives: CDR3 length, clone size, V gene, D gene, J gene, CDR3 protein, CDR3 DNA. The D gene is left open where the match is weak. Clone size is not always given. Where it is, it says once, few, many or a class for expanded clones.

>12|few|TRBV12-3/TRBV12-4|NA|TRBJ1-5
CASSMGRMAQHF
TGTGCCAGCTCCATGGGTCGGATGGCCCAGCATTTT
>18|many|TRBV7-6|TRBD1|TRBJ1-5
CASSSSQGLGRSNQPQHF
TGTGCCAGCAGCTCGTCACAGGGGCTCGGGCGTAGCAATCAGCCCCAGCATTTT
>15|NA|TRBV7-9|TRBD1|TRBJ1-2
CASSFPPGQSYGYTF
TGTGCCAGCAGCTTCCCACCGGGACAGTCTTATGGCTACACCTTC
>17|once|TRBV7-9|TRBD1|TRBJ1-2
CASSTGVGQTIKNGYTF
TGTGCCAGCAGCACAGGGGTGGGACAGACCATCAAGAATGGCTACACCTTC
>15|NA|TRBV11-2|NA|TRBJ2-5
CASSAHGAERETQYF
TGTGCCAGCAGTGCCCACGGGGCTGAAAGAGAGACCCAGTACTTC
>15|NA|TRBV19|NA|TRBJ2-1
CASSISVNSYNEQFF
TGTGCCAGTAGTATTAGCGTGAACTCCTACAATGAGCAGTTCTTC
>14|few|TRBV19|TRBD1|TRBJ2-1
CATRDRGLYNEQFF
TGTGCCACCAGGGACAGGGGGCTCTACAATGAGCAGTTCTTC
>18|NA|TRBV4-2|TRBD2|TRBJ2-3
CASSQDQPSGGPRSTQYF
TGTGCCAGCAGCCAAGATCAGCCCAGCGGGGGACCCCGAAGTACGCAGTATTTT
>14|NA|TRBV10-3|TRBD1|TRBJ1-1
CATGPGQGNTEAFF
TGTGCCACGGGACCGGGACAGGGTAACACTGAAGCTTTCTTT
>15|many|TRBV28|TRBD1|TRBJ2-1
CASSNRDRGGNEQFF
TGTGCCAGCAGTAACCGGGACAGGGGCGGCAATGAGCAGTTCTTC
>15|many|TRBV7-8|TRBD1|TRBJ1-1
CASSWDRRGNTEAFF
TGTGCCAGCAGCTGGGACAGGAGGGGGAACACTGAAGCTTTCTTT
>15|NA|TRBV7-9|NA|TRBJ2-7
CASSLSPGYSYEQYF
TGTGCCAGCAGCTTATCGCCAGGGTACTCCTACGAGCAGTACTTC
>14|many|TRBV7-2|TRBD2|TRBJ2-1
CASWPSGGANEQFF
TGTGCCAGCTGGCCCAGCGGGGGGGCCAATGAGCAGTTCTTC
>15|few|TRBV12-3/TRBV12-4|TRBD1|TRBJ2-7
CASSPGTGIIYEQYF
TGTGCCAGCAGCCCCGGGACAGGGATCATCTACGAGCAGTACTTC
>18|NA|TRBV4-2|TRBD2|TRBJ2-2
CASSQDPLSGGATGELFF
TGTGCCAGCAGCCAAGATCCCCTTAGCGGGGGGGCCACCGGGGAGCTGTTTTTT
>17|NA|TRBV6-4|TRBD1|TRBJ2-1
CASSKQGGFSSYNEQFF
TGTGCCAGCAGCAAACAGGGGGGCTTTAGCTCCTACAATGAGCAGTTCTTC
>15|many|TRBV23-1|NA|TRBJ2-5
CASRRHGLDRETQYF
TGCGCCAGCAGGCGCCATGGGCTCGACCGGGAGACCCAGTACTTC
>14|NA|TRBV27|NA|TRBJ2-7
CASSRLSSAYEQYF
TGTGCCAGCAGTCGCCTCTCTTCAGCATACGAGCAGTACTTC
>15|few|TRBV5-1|TRBD2|TRBJ2-3
CASSSPSGNTDTQYF
TGCGCCAGCAGCTCGCCTAGCGGGAACACAGATACGCAGTATTTT
>12|once|TRBV6-1|NA|TRBJ2-3
CASTANPDTQYF
TGTGCCAGCACTGCCAATCCGGATACGCAGTATTTT
>15|NA|TRBV27|TRBD1|TRBJ2-7
CASSWRGDRSHEQYF
TGTGCCAGCAGTTGGAGAGGGGACAGGAGCCACGAGCAGTACTTC
>15|few|TRBV10-3|NA|TRBJ2-1
CAISEKGGSGNEQFF
TGTGCCATCAGTGAGAAGGGGGGGTCGGGTAATGAGCAGTTCTTC
>15|few|TRBV2|NA|TRBJ2-5
CASSEVSGVLETQYF
TGTGCCAGCAGTGAAGTTTCAGGGGTCTTGGAGACCCAGTACTTC
>14|many|TRBV6-2/TRBV6-3|TRBD2|TRBJ2-1
CASSSSGGSNEQFF
TGTGCCAGCAGCTCTAGCGGGGGGTCAAATGAGCAGTTCTTC
>16|few|TRBV7-2|NA|TRBJ2-2
CASSVNLGPSTGELFF
TGTGCCAGCAGCGTAAATCTAGGCCCAAGCACCGGGGAGCTGTTTTTT
>18|once|TRBV11-2|TRBD1|TRBJ1-4
CASSPSSRDRGRNEKLFF
TGTGCCAGCAGCCCCTCGTCCCGGGACAGGGGGAGGAATGAAAAACTGTTTTTT
>12|few|TRBV7-9|NA|TRBJ1-1
CASHMAEMAAFF
TGTGCCAGCCATATGGCCGAAATGGCCGCTTTCTTT
>19|many|TRBV5-1|TRBD1|TRBJ2-3
CASSWGQGALGGITDTQYF
TGCGCCAGCAGCTGGGGACAGGGGGCGCTTGGAGGGATCACAGATACGCAGTATTTT
>18|NA|TRBV19|TRBD1|TRBJ2-1
CASSIDGVWDRGYNEQFF
TGTGCCAGTAGTATAGATGGAGTTTGGGACAGGGGGTACAATGAGCAGTTCTTC
>15|few|TRBV5-4|TRBD1|TRBJ2-3
CASSRDRGKPDTQYF
TGTGCCAGCAGCCGCGACAGGGGAAAGCCAGATACGCAGTATTTT
>15|NA|TRBV5-1|NA|TRBJ1-3
CASSLEVTSGNTIYF
TGCGCCAGCAGCTTGGAAGTGACCTCTGGAAACACCATATATTTT
>14|many|TRBV5-6|TRBD1|TRBJ1-4
CASSQGGSNEKLFF
TGTGCCAGCAGCCAAGGGGGCTCGAATGAAAAACTGTTTTTT
>13|few|TRBV6-5|NA|TRBJ2-2
CASSFSRSGELFF
TGTGCCAGCAGTTTCTCCCGGTCCGGGGAGCTGTTTTTT
>15|few|TRBV4-1|NA|TRBJ1-1
CASSQGGRSGTEAFF
TGCGCCAGCAGCCAAGGGGGACGGTCGGGCACTGAAGCTTTCTTT
>15|NA|TRBV14|NA|TRBJ2-7
CASSHGTGTTYEQYF
TGTGCCAGCAGCCATGGGACCGGGACAACCTACGAGCAGTACTTC
>15|NA|TRBV6-5|NA|TRBJ1-2
CASSYSGGLTDGYTF
TGTGCCAGCAGTTACTCAGGAGGGTTGACGGATGGCTACACCTTC
>17|few|TRBV3-1|NA|TRBJ2-1
CASSHPGEGVGYNEQFF
TGTGCCAGCAGCCATCCCGGAGAGGGGGTGGGCTACAATGAGCAGTTCTTC
>15|NA|TRBV9|NA|TRBJ1-1
CASSVVQAPNTEAFF
TGTGCCAGCAGCGTAGTGCAGGCTCCGAACACTGAAGCTTTCTTT
>15|NA|TRBV15|NA|TRBJ1-4
CATSRARGSNEKLFF
TGTGCCACCAGCAGAGCCCGGGGCAGTAATGAAAAACTGTTTTTT